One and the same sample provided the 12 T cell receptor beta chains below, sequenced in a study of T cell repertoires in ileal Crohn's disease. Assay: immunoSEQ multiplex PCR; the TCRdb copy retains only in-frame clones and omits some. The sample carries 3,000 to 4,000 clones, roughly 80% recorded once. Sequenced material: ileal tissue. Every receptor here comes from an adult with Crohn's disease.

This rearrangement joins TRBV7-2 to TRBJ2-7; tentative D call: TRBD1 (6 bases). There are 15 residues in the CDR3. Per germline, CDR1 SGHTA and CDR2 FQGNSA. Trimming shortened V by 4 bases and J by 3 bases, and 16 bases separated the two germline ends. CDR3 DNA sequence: TGTGCCAGCAGCTCCAAGGACAGAGGAGACTACGAGCAGTACTTC. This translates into CASSSKDRGDYEQYF.

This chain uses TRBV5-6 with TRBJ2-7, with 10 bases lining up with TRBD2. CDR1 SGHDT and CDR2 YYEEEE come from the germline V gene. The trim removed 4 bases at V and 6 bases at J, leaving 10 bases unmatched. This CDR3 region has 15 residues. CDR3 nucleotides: TGTGCCAGCAGCCGCCCCAGCGGGGGGGCAGCCGAGCAGTACTTC. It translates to CASSRPSGGAAEQYF.

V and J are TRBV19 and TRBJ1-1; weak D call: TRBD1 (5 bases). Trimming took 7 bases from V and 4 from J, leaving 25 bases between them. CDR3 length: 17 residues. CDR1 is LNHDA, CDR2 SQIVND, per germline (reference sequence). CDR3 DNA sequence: TGTGCCAGTACCACTTGGGGGGGGAGTGCATCCAGCACTGAAGCTTTCTTT. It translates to CASTTWGGSASSTEAFF.

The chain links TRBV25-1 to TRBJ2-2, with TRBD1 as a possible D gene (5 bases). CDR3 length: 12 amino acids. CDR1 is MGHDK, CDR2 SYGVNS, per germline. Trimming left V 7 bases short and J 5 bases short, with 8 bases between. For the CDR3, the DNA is TGTGCCAGCATAAGGGGTACCGGGGAGCTGTTTTTT. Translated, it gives CASIRGTGELFF.

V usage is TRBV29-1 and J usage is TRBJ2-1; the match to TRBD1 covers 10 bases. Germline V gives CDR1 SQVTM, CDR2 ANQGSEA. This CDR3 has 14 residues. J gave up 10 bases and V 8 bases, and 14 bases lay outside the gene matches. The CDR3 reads CSSSTGTGEDEQFF. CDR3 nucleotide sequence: TGCAGCTCCTCAACCGGGACAGGGGAAGACGAGCAGTTCTTC.

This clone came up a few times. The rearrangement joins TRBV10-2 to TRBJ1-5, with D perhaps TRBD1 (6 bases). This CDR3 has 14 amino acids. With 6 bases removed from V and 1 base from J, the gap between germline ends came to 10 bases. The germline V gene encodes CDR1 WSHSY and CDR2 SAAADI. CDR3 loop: CASRNTGSNQPQHF. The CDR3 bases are TGCGCCAGCAGGAATACAGGGAGCAATCAGCCCCAGCATTTT.

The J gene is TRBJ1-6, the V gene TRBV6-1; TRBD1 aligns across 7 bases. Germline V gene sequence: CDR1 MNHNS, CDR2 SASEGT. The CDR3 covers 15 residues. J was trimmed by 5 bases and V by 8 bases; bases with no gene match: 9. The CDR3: CASFPEGGHNSPLHF. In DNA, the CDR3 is TGTGCCAGCTTCCCGGAAGGGGGCCATAATTCACCCCTCCACTTT.

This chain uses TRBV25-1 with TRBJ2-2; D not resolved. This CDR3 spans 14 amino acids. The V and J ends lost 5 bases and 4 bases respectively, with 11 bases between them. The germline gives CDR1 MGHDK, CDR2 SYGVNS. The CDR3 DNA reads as TGTGCCAGCAGTCAGATAACGGGCACCGGGGAGCTGTTTTTT. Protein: CASSQITGTGELFF.

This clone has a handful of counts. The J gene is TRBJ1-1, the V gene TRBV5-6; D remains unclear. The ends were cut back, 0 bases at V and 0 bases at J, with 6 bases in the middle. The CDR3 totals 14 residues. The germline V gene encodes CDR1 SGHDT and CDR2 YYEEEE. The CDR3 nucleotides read TGTGCCAGCAGCTTGGTGCAGTTGAACACTGAAGCTTTCTTT. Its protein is CASSLVQLNTEAFF.

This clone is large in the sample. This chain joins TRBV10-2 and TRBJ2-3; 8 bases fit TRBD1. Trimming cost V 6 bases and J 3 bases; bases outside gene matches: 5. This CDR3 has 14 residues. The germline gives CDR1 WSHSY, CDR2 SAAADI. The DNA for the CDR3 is TGCGCCAGCAGCCGTCGACAGGGGACAGATACGCAGTATTTT. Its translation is CASSRRQGTDTQYF.

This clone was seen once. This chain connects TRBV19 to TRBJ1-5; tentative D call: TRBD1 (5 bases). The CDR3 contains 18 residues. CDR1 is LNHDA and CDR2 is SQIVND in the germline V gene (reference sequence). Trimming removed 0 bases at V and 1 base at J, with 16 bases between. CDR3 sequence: CASSIDNLAGLSNQPQHF. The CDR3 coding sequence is TGTGCCAGTAGTATAGATAATTTGGCAGGGCTAAGCAATCAGCCCCAGCATTTT. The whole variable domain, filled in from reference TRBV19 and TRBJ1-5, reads DGGITQSPKYLFRKEGQNVTLSCEQNLNHDAMYWYRQDPGQGLRLIYYSQIVNDFQKGDIAEGYSVSREKKESFPLTVTSAQKNPTAFYLCASSIDNLAGLSNQPQHFGDGTRLSIL.

The DNA of the CDR3 is TGCGCCAGCAGCCAAGAAGGGGCGGCGGGATCCTACGAGCAGTACTTC. Translated: CASSQEGAAGSYEQYF. The genes are TRBV4-1 and TRBJ2-5, with a weak D call TRBD2 (6 bases). The end of the DNA aligns better with TRBJ2-7, so the J call may be wrong. CDR3 length: 16 amino acids. Germline V gene sequence: CDR1 MGHRA, CDR2 YSYEKL.